The 31 T cell receptor beta chains below all came from one sample that was sequenced in a study of blood T cells in healthy people across ages. The authors ran a second PCR of about 7 to 11 cycles using a sample-barcoded 5' primer and a J-beta primer mix. TCRdb reprocessed the 5' RACE reads via MiXCR and lists one record per CDR3 protein. The sample has 1.5 million to 2 million distinct CDR3 sequences, over 25% seen once. Sequenced material: blood. The receptors originated from a woman aged 25 to 39 in good health.

This clonotype was seen just once. This may stem from a read error, because a much larger clone lies one nucleotide away. The CDR3 bases are TGCACCAGCAGCCGTTCCGGGACTAGCGGTTACAATGAGCAGTTCTTC. This gives the protein CTSSRSGTSGYNEQFF. The chain carries TRBV4-3 and TRBJ2-1; 11 positions match TRBD2. The germline V gene has CDR1 LGHNA and CDR2 YSLEER. The CDR3 contains 16 residues.

The DNA for the CDR3 is TGCGCCAGCAGCTCCAGGGCCCCGAACACCGGGGAGCTGTTTTTT. This gives the protein CASSSRAPNTGELFF. The chain is built from TRBV5-1 and TRBJ2-2, with D possibly being TRBD1 (5 bases). CDR1 and CDR2 (germline): SGHRS, YFSETQ. Trimming removed 3 bases from V and 0 bases from J, with 9 bases in between. The CDR3 loop spans 15 amino acids. The whole variable domain, remainder taken from reference TRBV5-1 and TRBJ2-2, is KAGVTQTPRYLIKTRGQQVTLSCSPISGHRSVSWYQQTPGQGLQFLFEYFSETQRNKGNFPGRFSGRQFSNSRSEMNVSTLELGDSALYLCASSSRAPNTGELFFGEGSRLTVL.

The gene calls are TRBV7-2 and TRBJ2-2, with D uncertain. The CDR3 has 15 amino acids. V was trimmed by 3 bases and J by 4 bases, leaving 12 bases between them. Germline loops: CDR1 SGHTA, CDR2 FQGNSA. This chain's CDR3 is CASSFSAETTGELFF. Here the CDR3 DNA reads TGTGCCAGCAGCTTTAGTGCGGAGACCACCGGGGAGCTGTTTTTT.

The chain employs TRBV5-6 and TRBJ2-1, with D perhaps TRBD1 or TRBD2 (5 bases each). CDR1 is SGHDT and CDR2 is YYEEEE in the germline V gene. The CDR3 loop spans 16 amino acids. Trimming pared 1 base from V and 7 bases from J, leaving 18 bases between. The CDR3 DNA sequence: TGTGCCAGCAGCTTGTCGGGGCAGGTGGGCTTTAATGAGCAGTTCTTC. It yields the protein CASSLSGQVGFNEQFF.

This clonotype appeared a few times. As DNA, the CDR3 is TGTGCCAGCAGTCCCGTTTCTCCAGGGTACAATGAGCAGTTCTTC. Protein: CASSPVSPGYNEQFF. The chain joins TRBV6-5 to TRBJ2-1; perhaps TRBD1 as D (5 bases). V was shortened by 5 bases and J by 4 bases, with 15 bases between the two germline ends. There are 15 residues in the CDR3. Germline V gene lookup returns CDR1 MNHEY and CDR2 SVGAGI.

The rearrangement uses TRBV5-5 and TRBJ2-5, with D possibly being TRBD1 (5 bases). From germline, CDR1 is SGHKS and CDR2 YYEKEE (reference sequence). CDR3 length equals 12 residues. With 3 bases removed from V and 11 bases from J, the gap between germline ends came to 14 bases. The CDR3 spells CASSSTAYGQYF. The CDR3 DNA is TGTGCCAGCAGCTCGACAGCCTACGGGCAGTACTTC.

This clonotype was detected a few times. V and J are TRBV12-3 or TRBV12-4 and TRBJ1-2; D perhaps matches TRBD1 (6 bases). Trimming stripped 6 bases from V and 4 bases from J, with 18 bases between. CDR3 length: 15 residues. The CDR3 sequence is CASSPRRGYLYGYTF. The CDR3 DNA reads as TGTGCCAGCAGCCCTCGAAGGGGGTATCTCTATGGCTACACCTTC.

This clonotype was picked up a small number of times. This rearrangement joins TRBV6-5 to TRBJ2-3; TRBD2 is a possible D gene (6 bases). The CDR3 sequence is 14 residues long. Germline CDR1 and CDR2: MNHEY and SVGAGI. Trimming took off 5 bases at V and 0 bases at J, with 9 bases between the two ends. The CDR3 region has the DNA TGTGCCAGCAGTGGCGGGATGAGCACAGATACGCAGTATTTT. Amino acid sequence: CASSGGMSTDTQYF.

This clonotype was observed a few times. The chain joins TRBV15 to TRBJ1-4; the D gene is possibly TRBD1 (6 bases). This CDR3 contains 15 residues. Deletions cut 0 bases from V and 7 bases from J, with 12 bases between. CDR1 LNHNV and CDR2 YYDKDF come from the germline V gene (reference sequence). The CDR3 loop reads CATSRDRGGSEKLFF. The CDR3, as DNA: TGTGCCACCAGCAGAGATCGCGGGGGCTCTGAAAAACTGTTTTTT.

Only a few counts were recorded for this clonotype. The V call is TRBV7-2, the J call TRBJ2-4, with 13 bases that match TRBD2. The ends lost 4 bases at V and 13 bases at J; junction bases unmatched: 4. Germline lookup yields CDR1 SGHTA and CDR2 FQGNSA. This CDR3 region has 13 residues. Written as DNA, the CDR3 is TGTGCCAGCAGCTCCGGACTAGCGGGAGAGCAGTACTTC. It yields the protein CASSSGLAGEQYF.

Concerning this clonotype itself: A much more abundant neighbour one base away suggests this may be a read error. The chain uses TRBV29-1 and TRBJ2-6, with D maybe TRBD2 (5 bases). This CDR3 contains 14 residues. Germline loops: CDR1 SQVTM, CDR2 ANQGSEA. CDR3 residues: CSVVEDSGVNVLTF. The CDR3 DNA reads TGCAGCGTCGTGGAGGACTCTGGGGTCAACGTCCTGACTTTC.

The sample holds a few counts of this clonotype. One base away lies a much larger clone, so this may be a sequencing read error. V gene TRBV24-1 combines with J gene TRBJ2-3; D not resolved. The germline V gene has CDR1 KGHDR and CDR2 SFDVKD. The CDR3 loop spans 16 amino acids. Here the CDR3 reads CAASDSTSFGADTQYF. The CDR3 nucleotides read TGTGCCGCCAGTGACTCGACTTCCTTTGGCGCAGATACGCAGTATTTT.

V gene TRBV7-3 combines with J gene TRBJ2-2; perhaps TRBD2 as D (5 bases). The germline V gene encodes CDR1 SGHTA and CDR2 FQGTGA. CDR3 length: 14 amino acids. V dropped 5 bases and J dropped 4 bases, with 11 bases sitting between them. The CDR3 nucleotides read TGTGCCAGCAGCGGATCGCGGGCCACCGGGGAGCTGTTTTTT. Its translation is CASSGSRATGELFF.

This clonotype was counted between two and nine times. This chain joins TRBV29-1 and TRBJ2-1; 8 positions match TRBD2. The length of the CDR3 is 14 residues. Germline V gives CDR1 SQVTM, CDR2 ANQGSEA. CDR3 nucleotides: TGCACCCTCGGTCGCGGGGGGAGTATCGGTGAGCAGTTCTTC. Its protein is CTLGRGGSIGEQFF.

CDR3 DNA: TGCGCCAGCAGTAATACCACCGGGACAGGAGTCGCAGATACGCAGTATTTT. This sequence encodes CASSNTTGTGVADTQYF. The rearrangement uses TRBV10-1 and TRBJ2-3, with 8 bases lining up with TRBD1. The germline gives CDR1 WNHNN, CDR2 SYGVQD (reference sequence). Losses at the gene ends were 5 bases for V and 4 bases for J; bases not matched to a gene: 14. CDR3 length: 17 residues.

This clonotype has just a few counts. The chain joins TRBV12-3 or TRBV12-4 to TRBJ1-1; 9 nucleotides agree with TRBD1. The CDR3 has 15 residues. Trimming removed 5 bases from V and 4 bases from J; junction bases left unmatched: 8. The chain's CDR3 is CASSLGTGYGTEAFF. Written as DNA, the CDR3 is TGTGCCAGCAGTCTGGGGACAGGGTATGGCACTGAAGCTTTCTTT.

This chain links TRBV9 with TRBJ1-2, with a tentative D call TRBD1 (5 bases). Trimming took 0 bases from V and 1 from J, leaving 13 bases between them. Germline V gene sequence: CDR1 SGDLS, CDR2 YYNGEE. CDR3 size: 16 residues. CDR3 protein: CASSVAGLGRNYGYTF. As DNA, the CDR3 is TGTGCCAGCAGCGTAGCGGGGCTCGGTCGTAACTATGGCTACACCTTC.

Only a few counts were recorded for this clonotype. The chain links TRBV12-3 or TRBV12-4 to TRBJ2-2; TRBD2 matches 11 bases. CDR3 length: 16 amino acids. Trimming removed 1 base from V and 6 bases from J; junction bases left unmatched: 4. DNA for the CDR3: TGTGCCAGCAGTTTAGGGACTAGCGGGTCCTCCGGGGAGCTGTTTTTT. Its translation: CASSLGTSGSSGELFF.

V usage is TRBV20-1 and J usage is TRBJ1-1; 7 nucleotides agree with TRBD1. The CDR3 has 18 amino acids. Germline lookup yields CDR1 DFQATT and CDR2 SNEGSKA (reference sequence). Germline trimming cut 1 base from V and 3 bases from J; bases unmatched to any gene: 17. CDR3 bases: TGCAGTGCTAGAGCAAGCCGAGGGGGCGCGTTTAGAGACACTGAAGCTTTCTTT. Residues: CSARASRGGAFRDTEAFF.

The gene calls are TRBV19 and TRBJ2-3; maybe TRBD2 (6 bases). V was clipped by 6 bases and J by 4 bases, with 17 bases between them. The CDR3 runs to 15 residues. Germline CDR1 and CDR2: LNHDA and SQIVND (reference sequence). CDR3 bases: TGTGCCAGTAGCCTCCGGACTAATACCCCAGATACGCAGTATTTT. Its translation: CASSLRTNTPDTQYF.

This clonotype was counted a few times. The chain recombines TRBV27 with TRBJ2-7; tentatively, D is TRBD1 (5 bases). CDR1 is MNHEY and CDR2 is SMNVEV in the germline V gene (reference sequence). This CDR3 region has 15 residues. The germline V and J ends were trimmed by 5 bases and 0 bases, with 14 bases remaining between them. The chain's CDR3 is CASSPLDRYSYEQYF. CDR3 DNA sequence: TGTGCCAGCAGTCCCCTAGACAGATACTCCTACGAGCAGTACTTC.

This chain links TRBV5-1 with TRBJ2-7; 7 bases agree with TRBD1. J was trimmed by 1 base and V by 5 bases; bases with no gene match: 6. The germline gives CDR1 SGHRS, CDR2 YFSETQ. CDR3 length: 14 residues. The CDR3 region has the DNA TGCGCCAGCAGGTCGACGGGACAGTCCTACGAGCAGTACTTC. Translated, it gives CASRSTGQSYEQYF.

This clonotype was seen ten or more times. The chain recombines TRBV20-1 with TRBJ2-7, with D possibly being TRBD2 (6 bases). The CDR3 runs to 14 residues. Germline loops: CDR1 DFQATT, CDR2 SNEGSKA (reference sequence). Between the trimmed V and J ends, which lost 6 bases and 6 bases, there was a span of 21 bases. The CDR3 sequence: CSASPTSPVSEQYF. The CDR3 bases are TGCAGTGCAAGCCCTACTAGCCCCGTCAGCGAGCAGTACTTC.

This clonotype showed up just a few times. The V call is TRBV5-1, the J call TRBJ2-5; the match to TRBD2 covers 7 bases. With 5 bases clipped from V and 3 bases from J, the junction kept 7 bases outside the gene matches. Germline V gene lookup returns CDR1 SGHRS and CDR2 YFSETQ. The CDR3 contains 14 residues. The CDR3 protein is CASSPMGGKETQYF. CDR3 in DNA: TGCGCCAGCAGTCCGATGGGGGGGAAAGAGACCCAGTACTTC.

This clonotype has a count of ten or more. V and J are TRBV28 and TRBJ2-7; the D is unclear. CDR1 and CDR2 from the germline V gene are MDHEN and SYDVKM. The CDR3 loop spans 14 amino acids. Trimming took 2 bases from V and 2 from J, leaving 10 bases between them. The CDR3: CASSLIGLTYEQYF. The CDR3 coding sequence is TGTGCCAGCAGTTTAATCGGGCTGACCTACGAGCAGTACTTC.

The chain combines TRBV6-5 with TRBJ2-5, with 9 positions matching TRBD1. V gave up 5 bases and J gave up 1 base; unmatched junction bases: 5. The CDR3 loop spans 15 amino acids. Germline CDR1 is MNHEY and CDR2 is SVGAGI. The CDR3 region is CASSRDRAPQETQYF. CDR3 in DNA: TGTGCCAGCAGTCGGGACAGGGCTCCCCAAGAGACCCAGTACTTC.

This clonotype occurred many times. J is TRBJ1-2 and V is TRBV7-9, with a weak D call TRBD1 (5 bases). The CDR3 runs 13 residues. Trimming removed 6 bases at V and 4 bases at J, with 12 bases between. Germline V gene data show CDR1 as SEHNR and CDR2 as FQNEAQ (reference sequence). CDR3 nucleotides: TGTGCCAGCAGTTTATCAGGGTCCTATGGCTACACCTTC. It is translated as CASSLSGSYGYTF.

The rearrangement links TRBV10-3 to TRBJ2-2; D gene unclear. The V gene lost 1 base and the J gene lost 1 base, with 10 bases spanning the gap. Looked up from germline, CDR1 is ENHRY and CDR2 is SYGVKD. The CDR3 runs 16 residues. Written as DNA, the CDR3 is TGTGCCATCAGTGAGTACGAGAACCTGAACACCGGGGAGCTGTTTTTT. Amino acids: CAISEYENLNTGELFF.

This rearrangement joins TRBV2 to TRBJ1-6; perhaps TRBD1 as D (5 bases). The CDR3 loop spans 13 amino acids. Per the germline V gene, CDR1 is SNHLY and CDR2 is FYNNEI. V lost 7 bases, J lost 6 bases, and 10 bases lay in between. CDR3 residues: CASKWGSNSPLHF. The CDR3 region has the DNA TGTGCCAGCAAGTGGGGCAGTAATTCACCCCTCCACTTT.

The chain has TRBV24-1 and TRBJ1-3, with a tentative D call TRBD1 (6 bases). The CDR3 has 13 residues. Trimming shortened V by 4 bases and J by 9 bases, and 12 bases separated the two germline ends. Germline lookup yields CDR1 KGHDR and CDR2 SFDVKD. CDR3 sequence (DNA): TGTGCCACCAGTGACCAGACAGGAGGCACCATATATTTT. It translates to CATSDQTGGTIYF.

V and J are TRBV6-6 and TRBJ1-1, with a weak D call TRBD1 (5 bases). The CDR3 spans 15 residues. Germline V gene data show CDR1 as MNHNY and CDR2 as SVGAGI (reference sequence). V was pared by 8 bases and J by 1 base, with 17 bases between. The CDR3 here is CASQPRGGWNTEAFF. CDR3 coding DNA: TGTGCCAGCCAACCTCGGGGCGGCTGGAACACTGAAGCTTTCTTT.